This note documents a single T cell receptor beta chain sequence. The antigen remains undetermined. Here immunoSEQ multiplex PCR was the method, and the copy in TCRdb shows in-frame clones only, minus some. The sample yields 65,000 to 70,000 clones, 88% seen once. This sample was included in a study of T cell responses to AZD1222 COVID-19 vaccine. Across the whole study: Pooling was applied to second doses at about 4 or about 12 weeks. Study outcomes and limitations: Repertoires were obtained solely post-peak T cell response. Among spike-specific TCRs, nearly half reportedly target unmutated variant regions.

This CDR3 contains 17 residues. Germline assignment: CDR1 SGDLS and CDR2 YYNGEE. Trimming stripped 4 bases from V and 0 bases from J, with 17 bases between. This sequence originates from an adult in good health. Sequenced here: peripheral blood, sampled on day 0 of AZD1222 vaccination. The genes are TRBV9 and TRBJ2-1; unclear D gene. The DNA of the CDR3 is TGTGCCAGCAGCCCCCACTACTCCCGGAGCTCCTACAATGAGCAGTTCTTC. It codes for CASSPHYSRSSYNEQFF.